This T cell receptor beta chain was identified in a study of blood T cell repertoires in COVID-19 (TCRdb year 2020). For the study in its entirety: The collaborator samples originated in the United States, Italy and Spain and spanned the acute and convalescent phases of COVID-19. Where available, HLA class I and class II types were obtained from metadata supplied by the sample provider rather than from assay-based typing. Sample metadata almost always included a de-identified subject ID, COVID-19 status, age in years and sex. The material from the prospective study consisted of cDNA or gDNA derived from T cells, B-cell-depleted T cells, or PBMCs. Subjects who had been exposed to COVID-19, were actively infected with it, or had recovered from it provided the deeply sampled blood TCRbeta repertoires that made up the dataset. The samples were drawn from the first 160 participants of the ongoing ImmuneRACE study and from some 1,300 subjects provided by 6 global collaborators. A freely available public database, intended as a resource for researchers studying the immune response to SARS-CoV-2, is where the repertoires were released. Broad study findings and their caveats: The quantity of clinical and demographic metadata differed by source and by participant and was supplied without curation.

With regard to this clone: Its target antigen remains unknown. Base qualities are not recorded, but no much larger clone differs from it by a single base.

The immunoSEQ Assay, a bias-controlled multiplex PCR, was used to amplify TCRbeta CDR3 regions from genomic DNA. In the source study's methods: Within the assay, amplification of reference gene primers was used to estimate how many nucleated cells each sample contained. To quantify the absolute abundance of each unique TCRbeta CDR3 rearrangement, sequence reads were collapsed and filtered. For each sample, productive Simpson clonality was calculated as the square root of Simpson's diversity index over productive rearrangements. TCRdb obtained this table from immuneACCESS and retained in-frame rearrangements with V and J assigned. These tables miss some clones; where compared with another copy, unresolved V genes account for less than half of the shortfall, and the remainder is unexplained. That table supplies the V and J calls and clone size; D and trimming were determined from the DNA. This sample lists 450,000 or so clones; about 90% were detected once. The biggest ten clones account for 0.6% of the sample.

CDR1 is given as MDHEN and CDR2 as SYDVKM, both from the germline V gene. The trim is 3 bases for V and 0 bases for J, with a gap of 17 bases between the germline ends. The CDR3 sequence holds 18 residues, the cysteine and phenylalanine included. Only CDR3 DNA remains: 54 bases, in frame from the first base. Participants in the prospective study were enrolled through a virtual design, were aged roughly 18 to 90 years, and lived in roughly 26 United States geographic areas. Cohort assignment in the prospective study relied on participant-reported clinical history from a screening survey and a study questionnaire. For ImmuneRACE Cohort 3, a participant was defined as recovered based on two consecutive negative NP/OP PCR tests, clearance by a healthcare professional, or resolution of symptoms. Mobile phlebotomists in the prospective study collected whole blood, serum and a nasopharyngeal or oropharyngeal swab from every participant. Additional blood draws and questionnaires over an approximately two-month period could optionally be provided by prospective study participants. Prospective study blood samples were shipped either frozen or at room temperature before DNA extraction.

The receptor chain draws on TRBV28 and TRBJ1-4, and perhaps TRBD1 as D gene, on 5 matching bases. The specimen sequenced was PBMCs or T cells enriched from blood (not recorded which). The source of this sequence is a man aged 18 to 29 who had recovered from COVID-19. The CDR3 here reads CASSFGGSPTATNEKLFF. In nucleotide form, the sequence is TGTGCCAGCAGTTTCGGGGGGAGCCCCACAGCAACTAATGAAAAACTGTTTTTT.